The subject of this entry is one TCR beta chain. Antigen specificity is unknown. The data stem from a study of shared clonotypes between healthy human individuals. Broader study findings: Among donors, clonotype sharing was expected to be affected by sequencing depth. Only blood was sampled, and tissue TCR repertoires likely differ from blood ones. Clonotypes not shared had lower generation probabilities than those common to all four donors.

Germline-derived CDR1 and CDR2 are SEHNR and FQNEAQ (reference sequence). With 5 bases clipped from V and 5 bases from J, the junction kept 8 bases outside the gene matches. The CDR3 covers 15 residues. The genomic DNA of each subset was split evenly across several immunoSEQ plates. Assay used: immunoSEQ multiplex PCR; TCRdb lists only in-frame clones, some missing. The table records more than 2 million clones, 85% to 95% of them present only once. This TCR came from a man younger than 35 in good health. The sequencing input was naive CD4+ T cells sorted from blood. As to subset: CD45RA+ positively selected. The V call is TRBV7-9, the J call TRBJ1-1; 10 bases agree with TRBD1. The CDR3 sequence is CASSRWTGGETEAFF. The CDR3 bases are TGTGCCAGCAGCCGTTGGACAGGGGGGGAGACTGAAGCTTTCTTT. The whole variable domain, remainder taken from reference TRBV7-9 and TRBJ1-1, is DTGVSQNPRHKITKRGQNVTFRCDPISEHNRLYWYRQTLGQGPEFLTYFQNEAQLEKSRLLSDRFSAERPKGSFSTLEIQRTEQGDSAMYLCASSRWTGGETEAFFGQGTRLTVV.